This TCR beta chain was retrieved from a study of T-cell memory formation after mild COVID-19. Study-wide background: Largely, TCR clusters stayed within a single donor.

This clonotype was detected only a few times. TCRdb re-derived calls from the 5' RACE reads in MiXCR, one entry per CDR3 protein. The sample consists of about 470,000 distinct CDR3 sequences, around 27% of them appearing once. This CDR3 region has 14 residues. V shed 6 bases and J 7 bases; nucleotides not matched to a gene: 8. The receptor was derived from an adult woman who had mild COVID-19 (a few samples of this study predate the infection). Cell type and time point are not known. V gene TRBV12-3 or TRBV12-4 combines with J gene TRBJ2-1, with TRBD2 matching 8 bases. The sequenced sample consisted of PBMCs or a T cell subset sorted from them (not recorded which). The chain's CDR3 is CASRSRGGVNEQFF. In DNA, the CDR3 is TGTGCCAGCAGATCCCGGGGGGGCGTTAATGAGCAGTTCTTC.